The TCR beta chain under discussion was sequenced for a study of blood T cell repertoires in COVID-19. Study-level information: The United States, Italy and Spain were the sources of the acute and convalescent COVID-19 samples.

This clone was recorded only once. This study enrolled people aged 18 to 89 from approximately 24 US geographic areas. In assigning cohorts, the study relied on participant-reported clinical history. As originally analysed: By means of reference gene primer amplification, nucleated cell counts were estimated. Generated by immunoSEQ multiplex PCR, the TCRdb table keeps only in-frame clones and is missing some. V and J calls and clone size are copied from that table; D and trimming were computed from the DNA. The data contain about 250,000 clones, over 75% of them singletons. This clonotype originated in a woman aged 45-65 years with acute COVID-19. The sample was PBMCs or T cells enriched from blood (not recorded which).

The DNA of the CDR3 is TGTGCCAGTAGTAGGAGCGGATCTAACTATGGCTACACCTTC. Its translation: CASSRSGSNYGYTF. This chain connects TRBV19 to TRBJ1-2; no clear D. The CDR3 spans 14 residues. Germline loops: CDR1 LNHDA, CDR2 SQIVND (reference sequence). V was trimmed by 4 bases and J by 0 bases, leaving 9 bases between them.